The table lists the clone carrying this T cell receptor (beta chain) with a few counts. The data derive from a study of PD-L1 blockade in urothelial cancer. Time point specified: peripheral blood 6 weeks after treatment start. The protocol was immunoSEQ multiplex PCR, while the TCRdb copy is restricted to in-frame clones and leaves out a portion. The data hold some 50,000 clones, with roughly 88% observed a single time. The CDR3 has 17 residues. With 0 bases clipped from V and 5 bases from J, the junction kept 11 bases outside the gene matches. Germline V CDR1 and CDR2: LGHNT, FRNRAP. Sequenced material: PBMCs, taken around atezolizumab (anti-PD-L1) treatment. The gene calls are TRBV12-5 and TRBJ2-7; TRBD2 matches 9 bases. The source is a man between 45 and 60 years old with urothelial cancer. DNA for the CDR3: TGTGCTAGTGGTTTGGTACCGGGTCTAGCGGGACGCAACGAGCAGTACTTC. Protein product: CASGLVPGLAGRNEQYF.